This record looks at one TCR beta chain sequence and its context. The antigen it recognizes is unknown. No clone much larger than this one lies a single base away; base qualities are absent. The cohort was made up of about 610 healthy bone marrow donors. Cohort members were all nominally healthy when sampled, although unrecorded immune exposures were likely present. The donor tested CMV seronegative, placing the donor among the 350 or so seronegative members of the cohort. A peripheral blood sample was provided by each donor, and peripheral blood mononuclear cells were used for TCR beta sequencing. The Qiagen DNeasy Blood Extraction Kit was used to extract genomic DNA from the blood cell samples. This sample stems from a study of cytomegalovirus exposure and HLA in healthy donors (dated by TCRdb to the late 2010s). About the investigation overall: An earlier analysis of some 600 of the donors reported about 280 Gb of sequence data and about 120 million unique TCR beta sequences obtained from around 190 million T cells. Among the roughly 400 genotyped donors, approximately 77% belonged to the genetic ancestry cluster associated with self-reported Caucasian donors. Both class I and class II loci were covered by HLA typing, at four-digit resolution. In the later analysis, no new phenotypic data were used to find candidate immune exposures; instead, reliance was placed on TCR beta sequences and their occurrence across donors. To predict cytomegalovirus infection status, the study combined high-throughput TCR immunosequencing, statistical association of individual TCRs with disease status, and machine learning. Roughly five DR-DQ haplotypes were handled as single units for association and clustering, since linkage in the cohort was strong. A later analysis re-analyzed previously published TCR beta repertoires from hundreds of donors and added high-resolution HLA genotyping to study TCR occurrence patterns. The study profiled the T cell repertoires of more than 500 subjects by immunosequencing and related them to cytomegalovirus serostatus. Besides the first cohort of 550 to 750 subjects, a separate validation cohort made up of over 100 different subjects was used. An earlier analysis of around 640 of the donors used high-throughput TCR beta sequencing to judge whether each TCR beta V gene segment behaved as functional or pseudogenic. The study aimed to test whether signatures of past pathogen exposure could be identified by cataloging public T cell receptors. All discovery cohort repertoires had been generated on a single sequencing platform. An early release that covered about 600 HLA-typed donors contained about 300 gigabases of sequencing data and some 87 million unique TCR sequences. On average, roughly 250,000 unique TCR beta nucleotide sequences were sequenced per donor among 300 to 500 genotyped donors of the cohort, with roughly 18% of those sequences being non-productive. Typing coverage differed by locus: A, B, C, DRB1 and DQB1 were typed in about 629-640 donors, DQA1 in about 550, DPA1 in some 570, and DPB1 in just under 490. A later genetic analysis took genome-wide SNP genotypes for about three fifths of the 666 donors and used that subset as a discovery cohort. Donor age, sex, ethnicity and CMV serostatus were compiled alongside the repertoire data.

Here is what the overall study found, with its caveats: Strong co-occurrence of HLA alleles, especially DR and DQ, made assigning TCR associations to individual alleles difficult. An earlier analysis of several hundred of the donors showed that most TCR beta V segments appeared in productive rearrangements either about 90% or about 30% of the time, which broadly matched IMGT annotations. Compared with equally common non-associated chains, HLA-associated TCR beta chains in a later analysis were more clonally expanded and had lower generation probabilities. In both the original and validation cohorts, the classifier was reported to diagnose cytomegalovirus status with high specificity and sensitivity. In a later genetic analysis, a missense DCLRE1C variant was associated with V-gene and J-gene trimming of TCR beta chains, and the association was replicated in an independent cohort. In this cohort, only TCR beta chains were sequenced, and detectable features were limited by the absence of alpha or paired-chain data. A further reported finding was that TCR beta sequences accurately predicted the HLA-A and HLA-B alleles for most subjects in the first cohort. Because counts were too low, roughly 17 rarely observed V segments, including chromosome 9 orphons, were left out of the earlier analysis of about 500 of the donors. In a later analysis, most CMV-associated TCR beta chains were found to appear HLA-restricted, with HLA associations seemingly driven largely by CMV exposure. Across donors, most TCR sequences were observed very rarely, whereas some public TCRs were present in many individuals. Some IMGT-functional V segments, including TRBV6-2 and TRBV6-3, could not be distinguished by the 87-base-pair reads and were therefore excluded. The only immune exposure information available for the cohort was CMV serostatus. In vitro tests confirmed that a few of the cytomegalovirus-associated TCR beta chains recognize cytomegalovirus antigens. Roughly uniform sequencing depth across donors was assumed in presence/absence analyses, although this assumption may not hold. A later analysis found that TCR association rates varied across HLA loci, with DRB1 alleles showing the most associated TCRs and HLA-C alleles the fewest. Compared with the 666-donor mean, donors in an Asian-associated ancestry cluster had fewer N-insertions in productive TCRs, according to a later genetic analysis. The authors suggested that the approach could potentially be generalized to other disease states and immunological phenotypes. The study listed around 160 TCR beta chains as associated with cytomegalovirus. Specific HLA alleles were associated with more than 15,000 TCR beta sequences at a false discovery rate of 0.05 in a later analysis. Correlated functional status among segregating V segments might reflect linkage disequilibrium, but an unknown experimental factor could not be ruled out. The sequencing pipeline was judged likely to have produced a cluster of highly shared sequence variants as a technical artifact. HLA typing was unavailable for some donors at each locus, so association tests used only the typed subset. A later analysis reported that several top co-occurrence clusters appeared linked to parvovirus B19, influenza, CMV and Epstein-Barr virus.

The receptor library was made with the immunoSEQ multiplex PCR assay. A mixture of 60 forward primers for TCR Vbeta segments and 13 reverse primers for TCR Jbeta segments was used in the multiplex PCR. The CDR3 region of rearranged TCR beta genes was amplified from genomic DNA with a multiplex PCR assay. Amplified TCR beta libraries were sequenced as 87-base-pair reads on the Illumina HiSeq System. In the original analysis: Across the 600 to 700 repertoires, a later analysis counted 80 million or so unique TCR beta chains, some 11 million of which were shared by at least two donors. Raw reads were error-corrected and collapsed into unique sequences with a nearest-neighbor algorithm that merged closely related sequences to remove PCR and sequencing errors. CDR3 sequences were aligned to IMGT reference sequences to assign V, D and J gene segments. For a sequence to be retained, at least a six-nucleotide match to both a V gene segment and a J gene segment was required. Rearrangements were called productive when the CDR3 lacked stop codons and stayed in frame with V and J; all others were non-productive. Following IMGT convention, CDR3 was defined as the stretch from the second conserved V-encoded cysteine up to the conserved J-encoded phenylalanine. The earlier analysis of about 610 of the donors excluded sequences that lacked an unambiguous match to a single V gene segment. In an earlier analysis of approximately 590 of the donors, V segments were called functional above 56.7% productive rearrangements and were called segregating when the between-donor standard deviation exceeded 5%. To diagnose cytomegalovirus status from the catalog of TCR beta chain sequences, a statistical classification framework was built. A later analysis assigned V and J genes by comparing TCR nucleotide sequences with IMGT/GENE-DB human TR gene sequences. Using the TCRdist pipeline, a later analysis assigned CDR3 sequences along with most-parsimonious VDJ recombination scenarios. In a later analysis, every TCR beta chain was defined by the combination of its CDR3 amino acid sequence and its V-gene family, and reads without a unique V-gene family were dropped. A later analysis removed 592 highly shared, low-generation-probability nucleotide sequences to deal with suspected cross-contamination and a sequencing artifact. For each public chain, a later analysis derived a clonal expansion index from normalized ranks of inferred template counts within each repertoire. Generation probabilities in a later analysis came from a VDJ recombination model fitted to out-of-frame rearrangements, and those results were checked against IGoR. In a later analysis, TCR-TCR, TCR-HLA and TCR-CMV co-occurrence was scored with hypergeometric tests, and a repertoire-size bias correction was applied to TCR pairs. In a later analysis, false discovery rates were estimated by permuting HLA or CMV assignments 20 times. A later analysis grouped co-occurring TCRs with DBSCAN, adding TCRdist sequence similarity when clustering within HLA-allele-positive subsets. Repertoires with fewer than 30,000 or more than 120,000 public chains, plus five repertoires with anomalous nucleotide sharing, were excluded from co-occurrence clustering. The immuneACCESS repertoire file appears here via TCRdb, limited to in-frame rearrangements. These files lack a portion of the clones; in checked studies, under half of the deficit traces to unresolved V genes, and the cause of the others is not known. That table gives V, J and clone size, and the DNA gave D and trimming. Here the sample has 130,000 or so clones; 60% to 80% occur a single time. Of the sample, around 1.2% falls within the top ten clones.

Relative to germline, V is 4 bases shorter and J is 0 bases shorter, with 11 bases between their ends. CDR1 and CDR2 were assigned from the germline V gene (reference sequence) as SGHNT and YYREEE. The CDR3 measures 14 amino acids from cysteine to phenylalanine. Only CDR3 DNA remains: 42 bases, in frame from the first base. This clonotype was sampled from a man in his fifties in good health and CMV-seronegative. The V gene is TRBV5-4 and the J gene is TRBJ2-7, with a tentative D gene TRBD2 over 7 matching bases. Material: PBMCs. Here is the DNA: TGTGCCAGCAGCACCGGGGGGCTCTCCTACGAGCAGTACTTC. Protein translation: CASSTGGLSYEQYF.